The 12 T cell receptor beta chains listed next were all sequenced from one sample in a study of cytomegalovirus exposure and HLA in healthy donors. PCR primers comprised 60 Vbeta and 13 Jbeta primers. The protocol was immunoSEQ multiplex PCR, while the TCRdb copy is restricted to in-frame clones and leaves out a portion. Altogether about 140,000 clones are present, around three quarters being singletons, with the ten largest covering around 2.4%. The specimen sequenced was PBMCs. The receptor set was obtained from a woman under 30 in good health and CMV-seropositive.

This clone appeared a single time. The V and J genes are TRBV9 and TRBJ2-1; D possibly corresponds to TRBD1 (6 bases). Trimming removed 3 bases from V and 4 bases from J, with 14 bases in between. This CDR3 has 15 amino acids. Per germline, CDR1 SGDLS and CDR2 YYNGEE. CDR3 bases: TGTGCCAGCAGCGAGGGGGTCATCCAATACAATGAGCAGTTCTTC. Its translation: CASSEGVIQYNEQFF.

This clone showed up just once. The chain couples TRBV7-6 to TRBJ1-1; a possible D gene is TRBD1 (5 bases). From germline, CDR1 is SGHVS and CDR2 FNYEAQ. Trimming shortened V by 5 bases and J by 1 base, and 8 bases separated the two germline ends. The CDR3 has 13 residues. The CDR3 DNA sequence: TGTGCCAGCAGCATAACAGGGAACACTGAAGCTTTCTTT. Its translation is CASSITGNTEAFF.

The chain employs TRBV19 and TRBJ1-1; 7 bases line up with TRBD1. Trimming at V came to 5 bases and at J to 2 bases, leaving 5 bases not matched to a gene. There are 14 residues in the CDR3. Germline loops: CDR1 LNHDA, CDR2 SQIVND (reference sequence). In DNA form, the CDR3 reads TGTGCCAGTAGTCGCGACAGGGAAAACACTGAAGCTTTCTTT. It specifies CASSRDRENTEAFF.

V gene TRBV30 combines with J gene TRBJ1-5; D perhaps matches TRBD1 (5 bases). CDR1 and CDR2 (germline): GTSNPN, SVGIG (reference sequence). The CDR3 is made up of 13 amino acids. V lost 0 bases and J 11 bases, leaving 14 bases between the germline ends. This chain's CDR3 is CAWSVGQGVTQHF. The CDR3 DNA sequence: TGTGCCTGGAGTGTAGGGCAAGGGGTAACCCAGCATTTT.

The rearrangement links TRBV29-1 to TRBJ1-3; D is undetermined. This CDR3 contains 15 residues. Deletions cut 2 bases from V and 5 bases from J, with 16 bases between. CDR1 SQVTM and CDR2 ANQGSEA come from the germline V gene. The CDR3 here is CSVELFQFPRNTIYF. The CDR3 DNA sequence: TGCAGCGTTGAATTATTCCAGTTCCCCCGAAACACCATATATTTT.

CDR3 in DNA: TGTGCCAGCAGCGCCGGGACAACCTTCGGAAATGAGCAGTTCTTC. It codes for CASSAGTTFGNEQFF. The chain couples TRBV11-3 to TRBJ2-1; D is perhaps TRBD1 (6 bases). The CDR3 is 15 amino acids. Germline V gene sequence: CDR1 SGHNT, CDR2 YENEEA. V gave up 5 bases and J gave up 7 bases, with 18 bases separating them.

The chain carries TRBV10-3 and TRBJ2-5; 11 positions agree with TRBD1. The V gene end was trimmed by 10 bases and the J gene end by 6 bases; junction bases not matched to a gene: 10. CDR1 ENHRY and CDR2 SYGVKD come from the germline V gene. The CDR3 spans 14 residues. CDR3 loop: CATSGDRGAKTQYF. For the CDR3, the DNA is TGTGCCACCAGCGGGGACAGGGGGGCTAAGACCCAGTACTTC.

The rearrangement links TRBV28 to TRBJ1-1, with D perhaps TRBD1 (5 bases). V dropped 3 bases and J dropped 1 base, with 12 bases sitting between them. Germline V gene sequence: CDR1 MDHEN, CDR2 SYDVKM. The CDR3 consists of 15 residues. In nucleotides, the CDR3 is TGTGCCAGCAGTTTCGAAGGGGCAAGGAACACTGAAGCTTTCTTT. It codes for CASSFEGARNTEAFF.

V and J are TRBV19 and TRBJ2-1; 10 positions agree with TRBD2. The CDR3 loop spans 16 amino acids. Germline V gene data show CDR1 as LNHDA and CDR2 as SQIVND (reference sequence). V lost 4 bases to trimming and J lost 1 base; unmatched junction nucleotides: 4. CDR3 region: CASSTGTSVSYNEQFF. The CDR3 DNA reads as TGTGCCAGTAGTACTGGGACTAGCGTTTCCTACAATGAGCAGTTCTTC.

CDR3 amino acids: CASSLGRKNSPLHF. As DNA, the CDR3 is TGTGCCAGCAGCTTGGGCAGGAAGAATTCACCCCTCCACTTT. The chain joins TRBV11-3 to TRBJ1-6; D uncertain. The V gene lost 3 bases and the J gene lost 7 bases, with 10 bases spanning the gap. The germline CDR1 and CDR2 sequences are SGHNT and YENEEA. This CDR3 is 14 amino acids long.

V usage is TRBV6-5 and J usage is TRBJ2-7; 11 nucleotides match TRBD1. This CDR3 has 14 residues. The J segment lost 4 bases and the V segment lost 4 bases, leaving 3 bases of the junction unmatched. Germline CDR1 is MNHEY and CDR2 is SVGAGI. CDR3 amino acids: CASSSRDRGYEQYF. The CDR3 DNA sequence: TGTGCCAGCAGTTCAAGGGACAGGGGGTACGAGCAGTACTTC.

This clone appeared a few times. The genes are TRBV5-1 and TRBJ2-1; 13 bases align to TRBD2. Germline-derived CDR1 and CDR2 are SGHRS and YFSETQ. Unmatched junction bases numbered 6, after V lost 4 bases and J lost 8 bases. This CDR3 has 15 amino acids. CDR3 amino acids: CASSETSGGIYEQFF. CDR3 DNA sequence: TGCGCCAGCAGCGAGACTAGCGGGGGGATCTATGAGCAGTTCTTC.